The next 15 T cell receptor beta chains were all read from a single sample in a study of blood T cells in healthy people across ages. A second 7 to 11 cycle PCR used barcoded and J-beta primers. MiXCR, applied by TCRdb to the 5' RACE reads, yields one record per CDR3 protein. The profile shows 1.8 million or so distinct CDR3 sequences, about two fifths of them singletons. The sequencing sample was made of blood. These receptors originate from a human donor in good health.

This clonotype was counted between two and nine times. The CDR3 nucleotides read TGTGCCAGCACCCTGAACTCATACAATGAGCAGTTCTTC. Translation gives CASTLNSYNEQFF. The J gene is TRBJ2-1, the V gene TRBV6-2 or TRBV6-3, with D uncertain. The CDR3 loop spans 13 amino acids. V lost 7 bases, J lost 4 bases, and 11 bases lay in between. Germline V lookup: CDR1 MNHEY, CDR2 SVGEGT.

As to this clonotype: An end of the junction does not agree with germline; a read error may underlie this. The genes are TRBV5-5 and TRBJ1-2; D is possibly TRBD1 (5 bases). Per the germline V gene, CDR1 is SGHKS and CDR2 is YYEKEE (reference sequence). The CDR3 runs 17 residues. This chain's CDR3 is CAGSLEGRAPLGYGYTF. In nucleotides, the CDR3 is TGTGCCGGCAGCTTGGAGGGCAGGGCCCCCCTGGGCTATGGCTACACCTTC. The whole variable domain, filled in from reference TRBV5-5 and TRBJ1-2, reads DAGVTQSPTHLIKTRGQQVTLRCSPISGHKSVSWYQQVLGQGPQFIFQYYEKEERGRGNFPDRFSARQFPNYSSELNVNALLLGDSALYLCAGSLEGRAPLGYGYTFGSGTRLTVV.

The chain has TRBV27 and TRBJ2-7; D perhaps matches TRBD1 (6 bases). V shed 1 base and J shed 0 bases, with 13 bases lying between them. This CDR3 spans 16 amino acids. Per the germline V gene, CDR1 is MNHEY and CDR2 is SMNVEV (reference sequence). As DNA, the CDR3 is TGTGCCAGCAGTTTATACGGACAGTCGAGCTCCTACGAGCAGTACTTC. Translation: CASSLYGQSSSYEQYF.

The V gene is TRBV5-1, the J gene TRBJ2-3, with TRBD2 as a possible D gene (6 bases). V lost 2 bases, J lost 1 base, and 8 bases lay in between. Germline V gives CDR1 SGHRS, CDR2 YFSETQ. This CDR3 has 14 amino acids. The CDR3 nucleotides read TGCGCCAGCAGCTTCGGGAGTGGCACAGATACGCAGTATTTT. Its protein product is CASSFGSGTDTQYF.

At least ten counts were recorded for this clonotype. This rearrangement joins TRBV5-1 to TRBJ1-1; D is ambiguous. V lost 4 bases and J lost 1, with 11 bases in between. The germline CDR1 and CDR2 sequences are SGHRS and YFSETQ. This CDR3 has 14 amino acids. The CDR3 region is CASSIWTGNTEAFF. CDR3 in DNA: TGCGCCAGCAGCATATGGACCGGGAACACTGAAGCTTTCTTT.

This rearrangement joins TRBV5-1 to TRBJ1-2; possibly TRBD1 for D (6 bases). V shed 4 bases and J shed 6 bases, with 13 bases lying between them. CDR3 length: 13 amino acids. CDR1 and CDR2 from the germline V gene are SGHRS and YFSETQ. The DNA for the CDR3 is TGCGCCAGCAGCGAGGACAGTCCCCATGGCTACACCTTC. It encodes CASSEDSPHGYTF.

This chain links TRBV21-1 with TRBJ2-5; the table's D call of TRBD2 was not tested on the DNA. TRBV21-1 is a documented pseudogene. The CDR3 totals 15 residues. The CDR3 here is CASSKGGPASETQYF. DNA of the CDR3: TGTGCCAGCAGCAAAGGGGGCCCGGCTTCCGAGACCCAGTACTTC.

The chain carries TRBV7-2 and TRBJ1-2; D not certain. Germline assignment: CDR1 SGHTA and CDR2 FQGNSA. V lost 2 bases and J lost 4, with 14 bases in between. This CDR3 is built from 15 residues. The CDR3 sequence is CASSLSLGSLYGYTF. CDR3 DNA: TGTGCCAGCAGCTTAAGCCTTGGCAGCCTCTATGGCTACACCTTC. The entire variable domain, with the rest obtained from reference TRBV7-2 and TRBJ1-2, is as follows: GAGVSQSPSNKVTEKGKDVELRCDPISGHTALYWYRQSLGQGLEFLIYFQGNSAPDKSGLPSDRFSAERTGGSVSTLTIQRTQQEDSAVYLCASSLSLGSLYGYTFGSGTRLTVV.

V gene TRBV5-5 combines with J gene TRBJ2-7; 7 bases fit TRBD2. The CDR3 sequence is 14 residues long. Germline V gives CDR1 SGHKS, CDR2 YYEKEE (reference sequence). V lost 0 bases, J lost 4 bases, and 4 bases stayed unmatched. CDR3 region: CASSLAQGGYEQYF. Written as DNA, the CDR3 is TGTGCCAGCAGCTTGGCCCAGGGAGGGTACGAGCAGTACTTC.

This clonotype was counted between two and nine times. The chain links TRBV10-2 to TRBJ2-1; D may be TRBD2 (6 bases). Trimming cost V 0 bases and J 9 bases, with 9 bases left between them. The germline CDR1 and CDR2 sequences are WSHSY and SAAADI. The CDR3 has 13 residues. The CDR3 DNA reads TGCGCCAGCAGTGAGTCGGGGACTCTTGAGCAGTTCTTC. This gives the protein CASSESGTLEQFF.

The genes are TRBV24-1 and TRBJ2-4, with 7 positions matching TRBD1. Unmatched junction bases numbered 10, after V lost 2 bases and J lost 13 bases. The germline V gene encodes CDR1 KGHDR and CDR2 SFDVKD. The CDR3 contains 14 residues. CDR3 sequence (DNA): TGTGCCACCAGTGATTCGGACCGACAGGGCAAGCAGTACTTC. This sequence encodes CATSDSDRQGKQYF.

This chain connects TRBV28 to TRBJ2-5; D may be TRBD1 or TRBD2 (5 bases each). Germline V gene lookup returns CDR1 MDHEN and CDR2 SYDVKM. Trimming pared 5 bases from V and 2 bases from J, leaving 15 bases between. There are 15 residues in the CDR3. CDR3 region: CASSLPGRLQETQYF. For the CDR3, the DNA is TGTGCCAGCAGTCTGCCGGGACGCCTGCAAGAGACCCAGTACTTC.

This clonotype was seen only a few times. The CDR3 spells CASSQNTAGSSPLHF. CDR3 bases: TGTGCCAGCAGCCAGAACACCGCCGGCAGTTCACCCCTCCACTTT. V and J are TRBV14 and TRBJ1-6, with D unresolved. Trimming removed 3 bases from V and 9 bases from J, with 15 bases in between. The CDR3 is 15 amino acids. Germline CDR1 reads SGHDN; CDR2 reads FVKESK.

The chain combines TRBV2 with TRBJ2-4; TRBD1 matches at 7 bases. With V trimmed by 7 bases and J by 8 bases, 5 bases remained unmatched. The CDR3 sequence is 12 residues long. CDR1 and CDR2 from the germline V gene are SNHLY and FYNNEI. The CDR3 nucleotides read TGTGCCAGCAAAGACAGGGACGACATTCAGTACTTC. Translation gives CASKDRDDIQYF. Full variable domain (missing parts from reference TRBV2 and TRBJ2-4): EPEVTQTPSHQVTQMGQEVILRCVPISNHLYFYWYRQILGQKVEFLVSFYNNEISEKSEIFDDQFSVERPDGSNFTLKIRSTKLEDSAMYFCASKDRDDIQYFGAGTRLSVL.

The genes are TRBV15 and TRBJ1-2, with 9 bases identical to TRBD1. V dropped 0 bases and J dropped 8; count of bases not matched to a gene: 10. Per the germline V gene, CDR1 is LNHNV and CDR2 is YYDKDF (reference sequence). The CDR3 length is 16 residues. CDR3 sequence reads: CATSRDRRDRERGYTF. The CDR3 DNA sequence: TGTGCCACCAGCAGAGATCGTCGGGACAGGGAGAGGGGCTACACCTTC.